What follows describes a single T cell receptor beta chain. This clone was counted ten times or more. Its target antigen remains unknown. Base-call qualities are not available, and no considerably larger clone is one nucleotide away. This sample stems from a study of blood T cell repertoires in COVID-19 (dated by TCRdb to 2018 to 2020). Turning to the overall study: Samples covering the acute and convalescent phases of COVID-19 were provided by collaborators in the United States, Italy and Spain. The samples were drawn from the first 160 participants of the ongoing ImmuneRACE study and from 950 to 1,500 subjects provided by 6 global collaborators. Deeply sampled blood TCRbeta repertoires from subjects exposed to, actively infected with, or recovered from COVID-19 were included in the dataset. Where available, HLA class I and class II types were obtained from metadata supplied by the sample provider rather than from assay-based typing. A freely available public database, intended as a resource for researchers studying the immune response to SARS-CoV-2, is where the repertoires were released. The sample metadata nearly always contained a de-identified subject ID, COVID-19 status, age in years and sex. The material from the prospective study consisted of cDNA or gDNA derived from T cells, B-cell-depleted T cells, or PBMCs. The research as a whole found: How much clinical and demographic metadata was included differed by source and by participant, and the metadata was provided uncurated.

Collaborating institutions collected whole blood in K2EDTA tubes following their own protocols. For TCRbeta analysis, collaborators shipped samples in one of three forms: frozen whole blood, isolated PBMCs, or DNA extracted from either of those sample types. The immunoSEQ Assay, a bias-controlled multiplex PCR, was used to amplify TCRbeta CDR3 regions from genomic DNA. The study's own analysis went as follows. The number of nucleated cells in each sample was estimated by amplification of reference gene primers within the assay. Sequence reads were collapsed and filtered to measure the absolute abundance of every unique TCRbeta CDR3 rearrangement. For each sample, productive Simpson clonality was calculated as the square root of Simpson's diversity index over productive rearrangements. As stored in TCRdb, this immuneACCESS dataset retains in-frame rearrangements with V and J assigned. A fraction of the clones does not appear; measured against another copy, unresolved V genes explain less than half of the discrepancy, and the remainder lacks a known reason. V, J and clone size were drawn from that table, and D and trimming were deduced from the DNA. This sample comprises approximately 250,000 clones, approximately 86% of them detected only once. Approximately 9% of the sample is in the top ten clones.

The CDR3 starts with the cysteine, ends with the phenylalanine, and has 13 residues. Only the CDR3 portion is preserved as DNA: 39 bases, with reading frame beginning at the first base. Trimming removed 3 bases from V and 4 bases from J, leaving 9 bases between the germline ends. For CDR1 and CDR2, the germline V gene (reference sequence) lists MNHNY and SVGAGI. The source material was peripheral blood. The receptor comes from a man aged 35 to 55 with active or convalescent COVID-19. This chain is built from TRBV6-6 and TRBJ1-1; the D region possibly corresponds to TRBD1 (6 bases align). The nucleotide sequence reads TGTGCCAGCAGTTATAACAGGGCCACTGAAGCTTTCTTT. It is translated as CASSYNRATEAFF.